Below, 20 T cell receptor beta chains from the same sample are listed, as sequenced in a study of Graves' ophthalmopathy and Graves' hyperthyroidism. Amplification targeted the TCR beta CDR3 regions, with RNA transcripts as the source material. The first round was an RT-PCR with HTBI primers, and the second round was a multiplex PCR. TCRdb redid the calling of the multiplex PCR reads with MiXCR, one entry per CDR3 protein. The sample includes about 620,000 distinct CDR3 sequences, roughly 20% of them seen just once. Sequencing was done on a sample of peripheral blood. These receptor sequences come from a woman aged 18-29 years with stable Graves' hyperthyroidism. Some clones in this sample may be carry-over from other donors' samples.

The chain has TRBV12-3 or TRBV12-4 and TRBJ1-2, with unresolved D. Trimming stripped 6 bases from V and 10 bases from J, with 9 bases between. This CDR3 has 10 amino acids. The DNA of the CDR3 is TGTGCCAGCAGGAAGGTATCCTACACCTTC. Translating gives CASRKVSYTF.

The chain uses TRBV4-1 and TRBJ1-5; possible D gene TRBD1, 5 bases. CDR1 and CDR2 (germline): MGHRA, YSYEKL. The V end was cut by 4 bases, the J end by 2 bases, with 15 bases between. The CDR3 is made up of 16 amino acids. The CDR3 DNA is TGCGCCAGCAGCCCCCGAGAGGTGGGGGGCAATCAGCCCCAGCATTTT. Amino acids: CASSPREVGGNQPQHF.

This clonotype was seen repeatedly, ten times or more. The J gene is TRBJ2-7, the V gene TRBV5-1, with 11 bases matching TRBD1. V shed 4 bases and J 5 bases; nucleotides not matched to a gene: 5. The CDR3 spans 14 residues. The V gene's germline CDR1 is SGHRS and CDR2 YFSETQ. CDR3 region: CASSKGQGADEQYF. In nucleotides, the CDR3 is TGCGCCAGCAGCAAAGGACAGGGGGCGGACGAGCAGTACTTC.

This clonotype was picked up a small number of times. V gene TRBV2 combines with J gene TRBJ1-3; possibly TRBD1 for D (5 bases). Trimming stripped 10 bases from V and 0 bases from J, with 19 bases between. The CDR3 spans 16 residues. Germline CDR1 and CDR2: SNHLY and FYNNEI. The CDR3 DNA reads TGTGCCACCCGCGGGGCAAGGACCATCTCTGGAAACACCATATATTTT. Translating it yields CATRGARTISGNTIYF.

This clonotype was seen repeatedly, ten times or more. V gene TRBV11-1 combines with J gene TRBJ2-7; TRBD1 is a possible D gene (5 bases). The germline V gene encodes CDR1 SGHAT and CDR2 FQDESV (reference sequence). This CDR3 contains 16 residues. With 3 bases removed from V and 3 bases from J, the gap between germline ends came to 18 bases. CDR3 in amino acids: CASSLKVTEPYYEQYF. CDR3 coding DNA: TGTGCCAGCAGCTTGAAAGTGACAGAGCCTTACTACGAGCAGTACTTC.

The chain carries TRBV15 and TRBJ2-4, with D unclear. Germline V lookup: CDR1 LNHNV, CDR2 YYDKDF (reference sequence). V lost 0 bases and J lost 7, with 10 bases in between. The CDR3 extends over 14 amino acids. The CDR3 protein is CATSRDRRTNIQYF. Here the CDR3 DNA reads TGTGCCACCAGCAGAGATCGGCGTACGAACATTCAGTACTTC.

This clonotype has ten or more counts. A much larger clone lies a single base off, so this may be a read error. J is TRBJ2-7 and V is TRBV28, with D possibly being TRBD1 (6 bases). Trimming cost V 6 bases and J 6 bases, with 12 bases left between them. The CDR3 has 12 amino acids. CDR1 and CDR2 from the germline V gene are MDHEN and SYDVKM. The CDR3 nucleotides are TGTGCCAGCAGCCTCAACAGGGCCGAGCAGTACTTC. It codes for CASSLNRAEQYF.

The table lists this clonotype with many counts. The chain joins TRBV29-1 to TRBJ2-7; TRBD2 matches at 9 bases. The CDR3 has 13 residues. Germline V CDR1 and CDR2: SQVTM, ANQGSEA. V shed 5 bases, J shed 4 bases, and the junction held 6 bases outside the gene matches. The CDR3, as DNA: TGCAGCGTTAAGCGGGGGGACTCATACGAGCAGTACTTC. It translates to CSVKRGDSYEQYF.

The chain couples TRBV6-2 or TRBV6-3 to TRBJ1-5, with 7 nucleotides matching TRBD1. The CDR3 length is 14 residues. CDR1 and CDR2 (germline): MNHEY, SVGEGT. V lost 7 bases, J lost 7 bases, and 10 bases stayed unmatched. The CDR3 sequence is CASKMGQPRQPQHF. The DNA for the CDR3 is TGTGCCAGCAAGATGGGACAGCCTCGGCAGCCCCAGCATTTT.

This clonotype was observed at least ten times. The V and J genes are TRBV2 and TRBJ1-5; D unresolved. Trimming pared 6 bases from V and 0 bases from J, leaving 15 bases between. CDR1 is SNHLY and CDR2 is FYNNEI in the germline V gene. This CDR3 has 16 amino acids. CDR3 coding DNA: TGTGCCAGCAGGAGACTACGGACGGATAGCAATCAGCCCCAGCATTTT. The encoded protein is CASRRLRTDSNQPQHF.

The CDR3 sequence is CSGEGQRELLEQYF. CDR3 DNA sequence: TGCAGTGGGGAAGGGCAGCGGGAGCTCCTCGAGCAGTACTTC. V usage is TRBV20-1 and J usage is TRBJ2-7; 8 bases line up with TRBD2. Per the germline V gene, CDR1 is DFQATT and CDR2 is SNEGSKA (reference sequence). Trimming cost V 7 bases and J 6 bases; bases outside gene matches: 14. The CDR3 spans 14 residues.

Comment on this clonotype: With a much larger clone just one base away, this may be a read error. V gene TRBV9 combines with J gene TRBJ2-5, with D perhaps TRBD2 (5 bases). Germline lookup yields CDR1 SGDLS and CDR2 YYNGEE. The CDR3 loop spans 14 amino acids. CDR3 region: CASGVEGAGETQYF. CDR3 nucleotide sequence: TGTGCCAGCGGCGTAGAGGGTGCTGGGGAGACCCAGTACTTC.

This clonotype showed up many times. This sequence joins TRBV28 and TRBJ1-1; D is ambiguous. Per the germline V gene, CDR1 is MDHEN and CDR2 is SYDVKM. V was clipped by 4 bases and J by 7 bases, with 13 bases between them. The CDR3 is made up of 13 amino acids. CDR3 sequence reads: CASSSFPGFEAFF. The CDR3 DNA reads as TGTGCCAGCAGTTCGTTCCCGGGGTTTGAAGCTTTCTTT.

This clonotype has at least ten counts. The genes are TRBV5-1 and TRBJ1-1; no definite D call. Germline lookup yields CDR1 SGHRS and CDR2 YFSETQ. This CDR3 region has 14 residues. With 7 bases removed from V and 1 base from J, the gap between germline ends came to 14 bases. The CDR3 coding sequence is TGCGCCAGCGCCCACAGCAGACCGAACACTGAAGCTTTCTTT. It is translated as CASAHSRPNTEAFF.

As concerns this clonotype: A much larger clone differs by one base, so this may be a read error. This rearrangement joins TRBV20-1 to TRBJ1-2; D unresolved. This CDR3 region has 13 residues. CDR1 DFQATT and CDR2 SNEGSKA come from the germline V gene (reference sequence). This chain's CDR3 is CSAREGSRHGSTF. For the CDR3, the DNA is TGCAGTGCTAGAGAGGGTTCCCGACACGGCTCCACCTTC.

The chain combines TRBV12-3 or TRBV12-4 with TRBJ2-7; 7 bases match TRBD2. This CDR3 contains 14 residues. The ends lost 5 bases at V and 3 bases at J; junction bases unmatched: 7. Here the CDR3 DNA reads TGTGCCAGCAGTGGGCTAGCTAGCGGCTACGAGCAGTACTTC. Residues: CASSGLASGYEQYF.

The chain has TRBV15 and TRBJ2-3; 8 bases are shared with TRBD2. J was trimmed by 2 bases and V by 4 bases; bases with no gene match: 8. This CDR3 has 16 amino acids. Germline CDR1 and CDR2: LNHNV and YYDKDF (reference sequence). CDR3 sequence reads: CATSTRTSGFTDTQYF. The CDR3 region has the DNA TGTGCCACCAGCACAAGAACTAGCGGTTTCACAGATACGCAGTATTTT.

Of note for this clonotype: An end of the junction differs from the germline gene, which may be a read error. The chain combines TRBV25-1 with TRBJ2-5; no reliable D call. The CDR3 sequence is 10 residues long. Germline CDR1 reads MGHDK; CDR2 reads SYGVNS. CDR3 bases: TGTGCCAGCAGATTAGAGAGCCAGTACTTC. Amino acid sequence: CASRLESQYF.

The chain employs TRBV7-4 and TRBJ1-1, with 11 bases aligning to TRBD1. The CDR3 is 17 residues long. The junction had 17 bases not matched to a gene; V was cut back by 5 bases and J by 9 bases. The germline V gene encodes CDR1 SGHVT and CDR2 SQSDAQ. The CDR3 spells CASSLHRTGQGDMKAFF. CDR3 nucleotides: TGTGCCAGCAGCCTACACCGCACGGGACAGGGGGATATGAAAGCTTTCTTT.

J is TRBJ2-7 and V is TRBV2; 8 positions agree with TRBD1. Per the germline V gene, CDR1 is SNHLY and CDR2 is FYNNEI. V was clipped by 9 bases and J by 1 base; unmatched bases: 8. The CDR3 consists of 14 residues. The CDR3 DNA sequence: TGTGCCAGTCAAGACAGGGGTGTTTCCTACGAGCAGTACTTC. Its protein product is CASQDRGVSYEQYF. Together with reference TRBV2 and TRBJ2-7, the CDR3 gives the full variable domain: EPEVTQTPSHQVTQMGQEVILRCVPISNHLYFYWYRQILGQKVEFLVSFYNNEISEKSEIFDDQFSVERPDGSNFTLKIRSTKLEDSAMYFCASQDRGVSYEQYFGPGTRLTVT.